This T cell receptor beta chain was identified during a study of molecular identifiers for immune sequencing clone quantification. The overall study: Four of five RNA aliquots from approximately 20,000 or 98,000 naive CD8 T cells were sequenced.

Bulk TCR library preparation followed previously described methods with listed TCR primers. TCRdb re-derived calls from the PCR reads in MiXCR, one entry per CDR3 protein. In the table there are some 88,000 distinct CDR3 sequences, under 25% of which are singletons. Germline values: CDR1 MGHRA, CDR2 YSYEKL. The V end was cut by 2 bases, the J end by 2 bases, with 15 bases between. The CDR3 is 16 amino acids. As CD8+CD4-CCR7+CD45RA+ cells, naive CD8 T cells were sorted. The TCR comes from a human donor in good health. Some libraries in this study had Jurkat cell RNA spiked in. Source material: naive CD8+ T cells from blood, with Jurkat cell RNA spiked in. Subset meaning: FACS-sorted CD8+CD4-CCR7+CD45RA+ naive T cells. The chain employs TRBV4-1 and TRBJ1-1; tentative D call: TRBD1 (5 bases). The CDR3 DNA follows: TGCGCCAGCAGCCAATTCCGGGACGGACTTAACACTGAAGCTTTCTTT. Translating gives CASSQFRDGLNTEAFF.